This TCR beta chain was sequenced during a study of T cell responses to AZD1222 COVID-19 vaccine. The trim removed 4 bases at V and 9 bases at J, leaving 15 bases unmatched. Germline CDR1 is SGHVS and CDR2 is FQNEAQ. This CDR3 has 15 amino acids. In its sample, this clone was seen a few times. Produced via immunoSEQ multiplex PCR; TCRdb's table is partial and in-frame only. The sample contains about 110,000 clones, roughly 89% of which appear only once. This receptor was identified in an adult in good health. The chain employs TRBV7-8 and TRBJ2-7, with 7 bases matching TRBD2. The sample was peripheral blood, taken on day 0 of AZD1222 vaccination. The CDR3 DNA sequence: TGTGCCAGCAGCTCCCTAGCGGATCTATACGAGCGGCAGTACTTC. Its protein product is CASSSLADLYERQYF.